This TCR beta chain was sequenced during a study of cytomegalovirus exposure and HLA in healthy donors. CDR3 length equals 16 residues. V lost 0 bases, J lost 2 bases, and 11 bases lay in between. Per germline, CDR1 SGDLS and CDR2 YYNGEE. PCR employed 60 Vbeta and 13 Jbeta primers. Method: immunoSEQ multiplex PCR; TCRdb's copy keeps in-frame clones and lacks some. The table shows some 150,000 clones, with over 70% occurring only once. This clone was found a few times. V usage is TRBV9 and J usage is TRBJ2-2; a possible D gene is TRBD2 (5 bases). The sample taken for sequencing was PBMCs. This receptor was taken from a man aged 18 to 35 in good health and CMV-seropositive. CDR3 nucleotides: TGTGCCAGCAGCGTAGCGGTAGGACTTAACACCGGGGAGCTGTTTTTT. This sequence encodes CASSVAVGLNTGELFF.